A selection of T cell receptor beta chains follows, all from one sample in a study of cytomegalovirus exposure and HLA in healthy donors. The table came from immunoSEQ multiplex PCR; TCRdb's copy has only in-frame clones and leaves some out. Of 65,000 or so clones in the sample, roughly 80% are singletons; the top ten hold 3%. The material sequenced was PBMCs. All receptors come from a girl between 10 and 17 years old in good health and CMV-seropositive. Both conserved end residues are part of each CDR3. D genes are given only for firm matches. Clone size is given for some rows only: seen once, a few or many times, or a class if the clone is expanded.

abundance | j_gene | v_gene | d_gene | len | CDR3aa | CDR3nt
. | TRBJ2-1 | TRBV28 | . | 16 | CASSLIGGGAYNEQFF | TGTGCCAGCAGCCTCATTGGGGGAGGAGCCTACAATGAGCAGTTCTTC
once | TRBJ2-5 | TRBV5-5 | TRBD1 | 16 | CASSSRTGGVLETQYF | TGTGCCAGCAGCTCGCGGACAGGGGGCGTCTTGGAGACCCAGTACTTC
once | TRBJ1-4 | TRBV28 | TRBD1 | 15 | CASSSLGTGREKLFF | TGTGCCAGCAGTTCGTTAGGGACAGGGAGGGAAAAACTGTTTTTT
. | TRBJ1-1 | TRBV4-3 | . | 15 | CASSQDRSLNTEAFF | TGCGCCAGCAGCCAAGATCGGAGTTTGAACACTGAAGCTTTCTTT
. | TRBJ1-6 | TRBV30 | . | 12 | CAWSQVKSPLHF | TGTGCCTGGAGCCAGGTGAAATCACCCCTCCACTTT
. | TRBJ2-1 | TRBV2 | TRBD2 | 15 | CATRRLAGAYNEQFF | TGTGCCACCCGCCGTCTAGCGGGAGCCTACAATGAGCAGTTCTTC
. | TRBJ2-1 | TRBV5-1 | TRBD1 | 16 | CASRFRAGGPYNEQFF | TGCGCCAGCAGATTCAGGGCAGGGGGCCCTTACAATGAGCAGTTCTTC
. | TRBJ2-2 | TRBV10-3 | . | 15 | CAIQKGVGGTGELFF | TGTGCCATCCAGAAGGGGGTGGGTGGCACCGGGGAGCTGTTTTTT
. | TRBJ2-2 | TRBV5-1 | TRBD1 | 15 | CASSSGQADTGELFF | TGCGCCAGCAGCTCGGGACAGGCGGACACCGGGGAGCTGTTTTTT
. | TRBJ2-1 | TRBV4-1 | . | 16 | CASSQVRLGVSNEQFF | TGCGCCAGCAGCCAAGTCCGCCTGGGAGTCAGCAATGAGCAGTTCTTC
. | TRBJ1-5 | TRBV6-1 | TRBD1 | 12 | CASGDRDQPQHF | TGTGCCAGTGGGGACAGGGATCAGCCCCAGCATTTT
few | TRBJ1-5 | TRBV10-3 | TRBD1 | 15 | CAIRPDRGRDQPQHF | TGTGCCATCAGACCCGACAGGGGAAGGGATCAGCCCCAGCATTTT
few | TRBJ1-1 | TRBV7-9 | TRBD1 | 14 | CASSQGQGNTEAFF | TGTGCCAGCAGCCAAGGACAGGGGAACACTGAAGCTTTCTTT
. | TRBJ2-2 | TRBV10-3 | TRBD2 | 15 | CAIATSGGADGELFF | TGTGCCATCGCCACTAGCGGGGGGGCCGACGGGGAGCTGTTTTTT